This T cell receptor beta chain was captured in a study of blood T cell repertoires in COVID-19 (TCRdb year 2020). A note on the overall study: Samples covering the acute and convalescent phases of COVID-19 were provided by collaborators in the United States, Italy and Spain. The material from the prospective study consisted of cDNA or gDNA derived from T cells, B-cell-depleted T cells, or PBMCs. The samples were drawn from two sources: the first 160 participants of the ongoing ImmuneRACE study, and 1,000 to 1,500 subjects contributed by 6 global collaborators. Where available, HLA class I and class II types were taken from metadata supplied by the sample provider and were not determined by assay-based typing. A de-identified subject ID, COVID-19 status, age in years and sex were almost always included in the sample metadata. The dataset comprised deeply sampled blood TCRbeta repertoires from subjects exposed to, actively infected with, or recovered from COVID-19. The repertoires were released in a freely available public database intended as a resource for research on the immune response to SARS-CoV-2.

A second Seattle source provided samples from volunteer blood donors who had recovered from COVID-19. The collaborating institutions used their own protocols to collect whole blood in K2EDTA tubes. For TCRbeta analysis, collaborator samples were shipped as frozen whole blood, as isolated PBMCs, or as DNA extracted from either sample type. On this clone itself: No antigen is known for it. No qualities accompany the bases; no much larger clone lies one base away.

Trimming takes 0 bases from V and 2 bases from J, and the germline ends sit 17 bases apart. The CDR3 spans 17 residues, from the cysteine through the phenylalanine. The entry retains the CDR3 DNA only, 51 bases that are in frame from base 1. TCRbeta CDR3 regions were amplified from genomic DNA by means of the immunoSEQ Assay, a bias-controlled multiplex PCR. The study's own analysis went as follows. The number of nucleated cells in each sample was estimated from the amplification of reference gene primers within the assay. Sequence reads were collapsed and filtered to measure the absolute abundance of every unique TCRbeta CDR3 rearrangement. For each sample, productive Simpson clonality was calculated by taking the square root of Simpson's diversity index across productive rearrangements. TCRdb obtained this table from immuneACCESS and retained in-frame rearrangements with V and J assigned. These tables miss some clones; where compared with another copy, unresolved V genes account for less than half of the shortfall, and the remainder is unexplained. V, J and clone size reflect that table, while D and trimming were determined from the DNA. The sample includes approximately 250,000 clones, with approximately 82% observed a single time. Less than 6% of the sample comes from the top ten.

Summary of the overall study and its limitations: Clinical and demographic metadata were provided uncurated, with the amount varying by source and participant.

The sequence joins TRBV5-3 to TRBJ2-5; the D gene is not confidently resolved. TRBV5-3 is an ORF, and what it does is uncertain. Sequenced: peripheral blood. This TCR was sampled from a man in his sixties who had recovered from COVID-19. DNA sequence: TGTGCCAGAAGCTTGGACTGTCGGCGGCTCCAGCAAGAGACCCAGTACTTC. Translated, this is CARSLDCRRLQQETQYF.